The clone carrying this TCR beta chain came up a few times. The antigen is not known. Sequenced by immunoSEQ multiplex PCR; TCRdb stores in-frame clones only, minus some. The sample includes some 70,000 clones, over 85% seen only once; the top ten take around 7.1%. Germline V CDR1 and CDR2: LNHDA, SQIVND (reference sequence). V lost 5 bases and J 5 bases, leaving 15 bases between the germline ends. The CDR3 covers 14 residues. This sample is part of a study of graft-versus-host responses after intestinal transplantation. The overall study: Once they had received anti-thymocyte globulin induction, all recipients took tacrolimus and steroids for approximately 3 years. Findings and limits, study-wide: Early after transplant, HvG declines were associated with peak levels of circulating GvH clones. Analysis identified GvH clones in recipient marrow, with some appearing first in ileum or blood.

Bone marrow aspirates were taken post-transplant, from the posterior iliac crest or another site. The rearrangement links TRBV19 to TRBJ1-2, with D unresolved. The material sequenced was bone marrow, taken almost 750 days after intestinal transplantation. This receptor was identified in a human patient who received an intestinal transplant, so some T cells may come from the graft donor. The CDR3 DNA sequence: TGTGCCAGTAGTCGTCTAGAGGGCTTTTATGGCTACACCTTC. Its protein product is CASSRLEGFYGYTF. The whole variable domain, remainder taken from reference TRBV19 and TRBJ1-2, is DGGITQSPKYLFRKEGQNVTLSCEQNLNHDAMYWYRQDPGQGLRLIYYSQIVNDFQKGDIAEGYSVSREKKESFPLTVTSAQKNPTAFYLCASSRLEGFYGYTFGSGTRLTVV.